This T cell receptor (beta chain) stems from a study of healthy donors' naive CD4 and CD8 T cells. V shed 0 bases and J shed 1 base, with 6 bases lying between them. Looked up from germline, CDR1 is SGHDT and CDR2 is YYEEEE. The CDR3 is made up of 14 amino acids. A linear amplification protocol produced the TCR libraries from around 510 ng of total RNA. TCRdb itself ran the reads through MiXCR, one entry per CDR3 protein. The sample has approximately 180,000 distinct CDR3 sequences, about 70% seen once. The genes are TRBV5-6 and TRBJ2-3; D is uncertain. Sequenced sample: naive CD4+ and CD8+ T cells sorted from blood, pooled from several donors. The clonotype comes from a pool of human donors in good health; the sample pools cells from several healthy donors. As DNA, the CDR3 is TGTGCCAGCAGCTTGGCTAGGGGCACAGATACGCAGTATTTT. It encodes CASSLARGTDTQYF.